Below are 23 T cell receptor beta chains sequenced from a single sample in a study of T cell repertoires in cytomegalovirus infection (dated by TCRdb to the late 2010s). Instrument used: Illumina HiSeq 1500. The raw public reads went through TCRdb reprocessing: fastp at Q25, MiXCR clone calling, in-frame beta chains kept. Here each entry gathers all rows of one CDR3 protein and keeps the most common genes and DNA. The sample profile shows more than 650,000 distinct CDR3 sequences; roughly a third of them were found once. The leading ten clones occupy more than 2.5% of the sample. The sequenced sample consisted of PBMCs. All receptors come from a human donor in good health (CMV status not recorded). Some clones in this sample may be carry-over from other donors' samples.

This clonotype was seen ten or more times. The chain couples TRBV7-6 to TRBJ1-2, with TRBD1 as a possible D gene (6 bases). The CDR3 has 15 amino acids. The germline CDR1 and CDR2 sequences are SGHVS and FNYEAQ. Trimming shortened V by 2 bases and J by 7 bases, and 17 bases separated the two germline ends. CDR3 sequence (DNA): TGTGCCAGCAGCTTAACCCCCGGGACAACGGGTGGCTACACCTTC. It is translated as CASSLTPGTTGGYTF.

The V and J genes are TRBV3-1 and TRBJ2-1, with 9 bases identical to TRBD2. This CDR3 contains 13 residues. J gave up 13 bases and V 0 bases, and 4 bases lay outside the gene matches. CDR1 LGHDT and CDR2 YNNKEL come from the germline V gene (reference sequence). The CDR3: CASSQDSGRPQFF. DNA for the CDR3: TGTGCCAGCAGCCAAGACAGCGGGAGGCCTCAGTTCTTC.

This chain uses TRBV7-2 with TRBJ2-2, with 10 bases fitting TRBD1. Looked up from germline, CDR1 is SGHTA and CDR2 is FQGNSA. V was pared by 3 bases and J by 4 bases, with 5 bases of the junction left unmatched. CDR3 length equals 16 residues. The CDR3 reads CASSFLGQGGTGELFF. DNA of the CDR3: TGTGCCAGCAGCTTCCTCGGACAGGGGGGCACCGGGGAGCTGTTTTTT.

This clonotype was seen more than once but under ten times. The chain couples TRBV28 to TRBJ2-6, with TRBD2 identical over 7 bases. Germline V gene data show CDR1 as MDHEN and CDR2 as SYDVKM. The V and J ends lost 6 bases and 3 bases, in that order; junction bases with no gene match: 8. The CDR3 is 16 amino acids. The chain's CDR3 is CASRGGGSGGANVLTF. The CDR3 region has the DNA TGTGCCAGCAGGGGGGGGGGGTCTGGTGGGGCCAACGTCCTGACTTTC.

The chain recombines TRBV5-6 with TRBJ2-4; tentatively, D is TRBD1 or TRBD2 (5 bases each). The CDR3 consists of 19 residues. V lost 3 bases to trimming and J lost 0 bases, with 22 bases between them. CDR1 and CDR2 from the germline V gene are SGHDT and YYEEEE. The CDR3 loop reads CASSSTRIGWDLAKNIQYF. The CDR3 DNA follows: TGTGCCAGCAGCTCGACCAGGATCGGTTGGGACCTAGCCAAAAACATTCAGTACTTC. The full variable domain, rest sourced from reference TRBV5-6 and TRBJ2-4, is DAGVTQSPTHLIKTRGQQVTLRCSPKSGHDTVSWYQQALGQGPQFIFQYYEEEERQRGNFPDRFSGHQFPNYSSELNVNALLLGDSALYLCASSSTRIGWDLAKNIQYFGAGTRLSVL.

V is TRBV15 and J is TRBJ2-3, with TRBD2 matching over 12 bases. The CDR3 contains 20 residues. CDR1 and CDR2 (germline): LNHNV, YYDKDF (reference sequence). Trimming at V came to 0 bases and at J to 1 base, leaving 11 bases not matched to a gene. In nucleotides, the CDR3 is TGTGCCACCAGCAGAGATCGACTAGCGGGGGATTTGGACGGCACAGATACGCAGTATTTT. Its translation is CATSRDRLAGDLDGTDTQYF.

The CDR3, as DNA: TGTGCCAGCAGCTTAGGAGGCAGGGGGAGCTCCTATAATTCACCCCTCCACTTT. As protein: CASSLGGRGSSYNSPLHF. The chain uses TRBV7-9 and TRBJ1-6; TRBD1 agrees at 7 bases. Germline CDR1 SEHNR, CDR2 FQNEAQ (reference sequence). V gave up 1 base and J gave up 0 bases; unmatched junction bases: 6. The CDR3 extends over 18 amino acids.

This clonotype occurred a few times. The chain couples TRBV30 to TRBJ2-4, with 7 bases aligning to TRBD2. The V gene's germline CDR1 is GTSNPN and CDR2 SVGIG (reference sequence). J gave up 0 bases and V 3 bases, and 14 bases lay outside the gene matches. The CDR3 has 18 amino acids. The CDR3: CAWSIRDYAFLAKNIQYF. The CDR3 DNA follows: TGTGCCTGGAGCATCCGGGACTACGCATTTCTAGCCAAAAACATTCAGTACTTC.

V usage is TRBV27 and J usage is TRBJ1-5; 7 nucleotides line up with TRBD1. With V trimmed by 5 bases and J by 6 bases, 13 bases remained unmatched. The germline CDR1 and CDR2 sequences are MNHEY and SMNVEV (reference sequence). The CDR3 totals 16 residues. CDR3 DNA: TGTGCCAGCAGTGCCGACGAAAACAGGGGCGGTCAGCCCCAGCATTTT. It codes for CASSADENRGGQPQHF.

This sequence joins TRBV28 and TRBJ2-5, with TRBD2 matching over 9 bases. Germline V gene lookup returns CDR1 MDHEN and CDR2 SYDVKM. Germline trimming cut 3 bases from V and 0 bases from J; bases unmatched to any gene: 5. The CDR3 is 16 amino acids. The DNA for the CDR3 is TGTGCCAGCAGTTTCACGTTAGCGGGGGACCAAGAGACCCAGTACTTC. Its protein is CASSFTLAGDQETQYF.

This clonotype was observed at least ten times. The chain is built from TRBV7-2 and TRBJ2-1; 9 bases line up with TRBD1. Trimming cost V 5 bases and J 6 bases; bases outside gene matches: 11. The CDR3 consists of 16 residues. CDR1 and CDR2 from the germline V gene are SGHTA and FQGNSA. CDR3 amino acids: CASSAPGTGSSNEQFF. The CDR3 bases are TGTGCCAGCAGCGCCCCCGGGACAGGGAGCTCCAATGAGCAGTTCTTC.

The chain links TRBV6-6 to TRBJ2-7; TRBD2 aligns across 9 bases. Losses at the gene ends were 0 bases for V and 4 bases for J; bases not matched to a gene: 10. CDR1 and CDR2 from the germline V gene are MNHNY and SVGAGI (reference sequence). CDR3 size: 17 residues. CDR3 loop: CASSYSDSGRYWYEQYF. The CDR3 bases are TGTGCCAGCAGTTACTCAGATAGCGGGAGATACTGGTACGAGCAGTACTTC.

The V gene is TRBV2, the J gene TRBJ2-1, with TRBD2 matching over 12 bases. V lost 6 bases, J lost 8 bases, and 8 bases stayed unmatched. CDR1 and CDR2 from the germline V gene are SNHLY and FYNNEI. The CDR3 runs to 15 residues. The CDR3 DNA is TGTGCCAGCAGGGAGACTAGCGGGGGTGTCGATGAGCAGTTCTTC. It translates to CASRETSGGVDEQFF.

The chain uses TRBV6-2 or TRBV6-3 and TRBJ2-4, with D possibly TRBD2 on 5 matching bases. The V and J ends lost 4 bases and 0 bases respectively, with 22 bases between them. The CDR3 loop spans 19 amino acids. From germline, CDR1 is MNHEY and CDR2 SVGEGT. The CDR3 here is CASSFFDYRDGTAKNIQYF. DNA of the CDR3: TGTGCCAGCAGTTTCTTTGACTATAGAGACGGAACAGCCAAAAACATTCAGTACTTC.

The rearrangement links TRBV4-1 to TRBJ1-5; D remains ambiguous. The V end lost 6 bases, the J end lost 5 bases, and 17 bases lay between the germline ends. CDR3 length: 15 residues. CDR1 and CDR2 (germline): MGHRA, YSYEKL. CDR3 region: CASRIRYLSDQPQHF. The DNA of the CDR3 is TGCGCCAGCAGAATTCGGTACCTCTCAGATCAGCCCCAGCATTTT.

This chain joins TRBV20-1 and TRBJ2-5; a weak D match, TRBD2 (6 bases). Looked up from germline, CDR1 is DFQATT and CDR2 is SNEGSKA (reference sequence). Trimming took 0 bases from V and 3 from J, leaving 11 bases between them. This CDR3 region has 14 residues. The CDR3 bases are TGCAGTGCTAGAGATGTTCGGGGGAAAGAGACCCAGTACTTC. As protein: CSARDVRGKETQYF.

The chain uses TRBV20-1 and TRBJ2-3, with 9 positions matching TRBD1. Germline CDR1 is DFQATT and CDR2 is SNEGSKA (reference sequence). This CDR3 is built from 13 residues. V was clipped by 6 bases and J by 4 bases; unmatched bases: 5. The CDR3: CSALQGASDTQYF. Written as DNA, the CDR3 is TGCAGTGCCCTACAGGGGGCCTCAGATACGCAGTATTTT.

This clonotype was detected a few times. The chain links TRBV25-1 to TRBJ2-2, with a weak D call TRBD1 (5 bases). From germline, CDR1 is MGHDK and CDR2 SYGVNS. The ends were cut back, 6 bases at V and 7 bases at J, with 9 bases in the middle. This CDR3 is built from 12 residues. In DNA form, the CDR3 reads TGTGCCAGCAGAAGACAGTACGGGGAGCTGTTTTTT. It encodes CASRRQYGELFF.

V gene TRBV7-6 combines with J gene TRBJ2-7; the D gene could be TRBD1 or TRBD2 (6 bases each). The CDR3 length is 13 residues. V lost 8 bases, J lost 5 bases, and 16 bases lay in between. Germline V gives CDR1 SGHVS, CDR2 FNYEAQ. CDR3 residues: CASRGGSANEQYF. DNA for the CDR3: TGTGCCAGCCGAGGGGGGTCAGCTAACGAGCAGTACTTC.

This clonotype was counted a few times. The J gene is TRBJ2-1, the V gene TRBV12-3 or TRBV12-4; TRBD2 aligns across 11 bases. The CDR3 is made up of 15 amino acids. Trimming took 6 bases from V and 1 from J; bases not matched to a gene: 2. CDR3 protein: CASRRTSGSYNEQFF. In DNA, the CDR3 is TGTGCCAGCAGACGGACTAGCGGGTCCTACAATGAGCAGTTCTTC.

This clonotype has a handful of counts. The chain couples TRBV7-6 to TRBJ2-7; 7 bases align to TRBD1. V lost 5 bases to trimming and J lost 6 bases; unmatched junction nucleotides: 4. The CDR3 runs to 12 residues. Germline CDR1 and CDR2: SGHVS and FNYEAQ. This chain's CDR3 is CASSKDRAEQYF. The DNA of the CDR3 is TGTGCCAGCAGCAAAGACAGGGCCGAGCAGTACTTC.

The CDR3 is CASTRRGGPGELFF. CDR3 nucleotides: TGTGCCAGCACCCGGCGGGGGGGGCCTGGGGAGCTGTTTTTT. V and J are TRBV2 and TRBJ2-2; 9 positions agree with TRBD2. V shed 7 bases, J shed 8 bases, and the junction held 8 bases outside the gene matches. This CDR3 has 14 amino acids. Germline V gene sequence: CDR1 SNHLY, CDR2 FYNNEI. Combining the CDR3 with reference TRBV2 and TRBJ2-2 gives the whole variable domain EPEVTQTPSHQVTQMGQEVILRCVPISNHLYFYWYRQILGQKVEFLVSFYNNEISEKSEIFDDQFSVERPDGSNFTLKIRSTKLEDSAMYFCASTRRGGPGELFFGEGSRLTVL.

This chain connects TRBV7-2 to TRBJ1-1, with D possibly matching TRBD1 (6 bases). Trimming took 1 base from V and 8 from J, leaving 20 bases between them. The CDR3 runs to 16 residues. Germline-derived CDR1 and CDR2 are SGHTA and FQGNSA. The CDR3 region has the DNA TGTGCCAGCAGCTTAGTTTTCGGGGGGGCCTCAGGGGAAGCTTTCTTT. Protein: CASSLVFGGASGEAFF.